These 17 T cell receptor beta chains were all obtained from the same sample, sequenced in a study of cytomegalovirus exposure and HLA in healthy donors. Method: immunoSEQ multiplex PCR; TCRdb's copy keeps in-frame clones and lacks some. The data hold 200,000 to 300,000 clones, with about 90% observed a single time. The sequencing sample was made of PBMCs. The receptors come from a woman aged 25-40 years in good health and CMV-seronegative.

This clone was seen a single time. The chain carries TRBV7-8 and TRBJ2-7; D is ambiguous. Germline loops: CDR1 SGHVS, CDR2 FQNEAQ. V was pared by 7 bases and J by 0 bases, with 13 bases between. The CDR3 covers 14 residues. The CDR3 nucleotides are TGTGCCAGCAACCAGCGTGAAACCTCCTACGAGCAGTACTTC. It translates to CASNQRETSYEQYF.

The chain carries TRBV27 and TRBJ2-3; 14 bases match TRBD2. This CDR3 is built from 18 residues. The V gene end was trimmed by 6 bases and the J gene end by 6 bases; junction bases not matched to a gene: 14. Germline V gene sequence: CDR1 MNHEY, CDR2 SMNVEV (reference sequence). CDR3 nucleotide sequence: TGTGCCAGCAGCCACGGGACTAGCGGGAGTGCATACGCCGATACGCAGTATTTT. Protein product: CASSHGTSGSAYADTQYF.

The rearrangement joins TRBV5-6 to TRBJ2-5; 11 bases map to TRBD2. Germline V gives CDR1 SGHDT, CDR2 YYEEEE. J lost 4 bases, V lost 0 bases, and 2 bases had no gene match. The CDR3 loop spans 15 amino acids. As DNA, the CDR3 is TGTGCCAGCAGCTTGGAACTAGCGGGAGCAGAGACCCAGTACTTC. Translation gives CASSLELAGAETQYF.

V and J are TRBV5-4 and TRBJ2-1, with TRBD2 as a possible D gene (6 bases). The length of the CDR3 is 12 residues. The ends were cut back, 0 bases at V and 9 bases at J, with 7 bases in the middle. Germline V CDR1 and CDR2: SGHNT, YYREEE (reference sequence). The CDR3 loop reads CASSLEGGEQFF. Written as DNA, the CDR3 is TGTGCCAGCAGCTTGGAGGGAGGTGAGCAGTTCTTC.

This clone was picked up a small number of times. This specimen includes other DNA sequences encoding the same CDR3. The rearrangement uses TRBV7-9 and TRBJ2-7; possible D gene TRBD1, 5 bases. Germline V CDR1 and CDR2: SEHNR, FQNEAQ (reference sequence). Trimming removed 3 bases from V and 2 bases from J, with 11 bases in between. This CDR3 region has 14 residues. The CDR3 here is CASSFPGSPYEQYF. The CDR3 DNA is TGTGCCAGCAGCTTTCCAGGGTCACCCTACGAGCAGTACTTC.

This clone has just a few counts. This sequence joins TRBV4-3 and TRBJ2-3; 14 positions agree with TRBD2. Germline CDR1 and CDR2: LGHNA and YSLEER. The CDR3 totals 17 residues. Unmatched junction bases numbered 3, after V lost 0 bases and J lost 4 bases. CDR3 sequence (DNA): TGCGCCAGCAGCCAAGATTCGGGACTAGCGGGAGCAGATACGCAGTATTTT. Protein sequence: CASSQDSGLAGADTQYF.

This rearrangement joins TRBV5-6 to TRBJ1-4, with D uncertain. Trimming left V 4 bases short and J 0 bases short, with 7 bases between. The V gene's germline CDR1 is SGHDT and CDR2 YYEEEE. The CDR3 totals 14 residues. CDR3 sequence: CASSPSPTNEKLFF. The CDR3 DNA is TGTGCCAGCAGCCCGTCTCCAACTAATGAAAAACTGTTTTTT.

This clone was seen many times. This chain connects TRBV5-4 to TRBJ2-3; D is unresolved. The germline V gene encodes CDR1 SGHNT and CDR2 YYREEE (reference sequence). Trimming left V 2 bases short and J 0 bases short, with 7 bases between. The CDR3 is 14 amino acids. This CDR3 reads CASSFVTSTDTQYF. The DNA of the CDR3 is TGTGCCAGCAGCTTTGTAACTAGCACAGATACGCAGTATTTT.

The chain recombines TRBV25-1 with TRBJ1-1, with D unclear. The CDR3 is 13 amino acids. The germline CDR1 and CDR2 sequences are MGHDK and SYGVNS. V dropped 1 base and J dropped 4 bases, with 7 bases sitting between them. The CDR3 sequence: CASSELLVTEAFF. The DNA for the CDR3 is TGTGCCAGCAGTGAATTGTTGGTCACTGAAGCTTTCTTT. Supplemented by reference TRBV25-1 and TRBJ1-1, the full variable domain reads EADIYQTPRYLVIGTGKKITLECSQTMGHDKMYWYQQDPGMELHLIHYSYGVNSTEKGDLSSESTVSRIRTEHFPLTLESARPSHTSQYLCASSELLVTEAFFGQGTRLTVV.

The CDR3 nucleotides read TGTGCCAGCAGCGTAGAGGAAGACAGCACAGATACGCAGTATTTT. Translation gives CASSVEEDSTDTQYF. The chain recombines TRBV9 with TRBJ2-3; D is unresolved. This CDR3 is 15 amino acids long. Looked up from germline, CDR1 is SGDLS and CDR2 is YYNGEE. V shed 0 bases and J shed 0 bases, with 8 bases lying between them.

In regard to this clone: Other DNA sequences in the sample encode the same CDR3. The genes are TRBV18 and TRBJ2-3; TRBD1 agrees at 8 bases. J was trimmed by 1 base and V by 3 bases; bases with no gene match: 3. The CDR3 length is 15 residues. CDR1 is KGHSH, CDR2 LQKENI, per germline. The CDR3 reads CASSPRTGRTDTQYF. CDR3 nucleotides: TGTGCCAGCTCACCTAGGACAGGGCGCACAGATACGCAGTATTTT.

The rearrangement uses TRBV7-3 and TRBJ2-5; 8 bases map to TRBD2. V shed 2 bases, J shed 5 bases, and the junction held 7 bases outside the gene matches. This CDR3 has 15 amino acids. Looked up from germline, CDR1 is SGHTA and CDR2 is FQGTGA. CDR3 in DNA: TGTGCCAGCAGCTTAGACGGGAGGGCCCGGGAGACCCAGTACTTC. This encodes CASSLDGRARETQYF.

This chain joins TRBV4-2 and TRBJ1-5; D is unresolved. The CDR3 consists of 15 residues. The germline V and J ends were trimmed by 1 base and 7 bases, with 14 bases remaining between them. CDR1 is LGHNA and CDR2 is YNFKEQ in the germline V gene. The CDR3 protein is CASSQGLGEGQPQHF. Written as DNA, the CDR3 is TGTGCCAGCAGCCAAGGTTTGGGCGAGGGCCAGCCCCAGCATTTT.

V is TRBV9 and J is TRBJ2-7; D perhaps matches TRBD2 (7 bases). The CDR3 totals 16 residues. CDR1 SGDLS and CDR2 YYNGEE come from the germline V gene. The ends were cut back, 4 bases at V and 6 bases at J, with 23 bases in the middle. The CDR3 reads CASSPLGGLAQREQYF. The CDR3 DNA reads TGTGCCAGCAGCCCGCTGGGGGGGCTAGCGCAGCGCGAGCAGTACTTC.

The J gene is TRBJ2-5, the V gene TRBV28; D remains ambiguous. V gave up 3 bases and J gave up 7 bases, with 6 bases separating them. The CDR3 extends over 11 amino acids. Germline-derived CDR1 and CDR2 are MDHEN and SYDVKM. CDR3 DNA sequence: TGTGCCAGCAGTTTGGATGGGACCCAGTACTTC. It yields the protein CASSLDGTQYF.

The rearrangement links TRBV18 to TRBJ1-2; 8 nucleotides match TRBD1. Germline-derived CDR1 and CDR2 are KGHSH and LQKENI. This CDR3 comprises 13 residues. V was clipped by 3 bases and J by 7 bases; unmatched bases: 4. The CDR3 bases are TGTGCCAGCTCACCCGACAGGGGAAGTGGCTACACCTTC. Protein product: CASSPDRGSGYTF.

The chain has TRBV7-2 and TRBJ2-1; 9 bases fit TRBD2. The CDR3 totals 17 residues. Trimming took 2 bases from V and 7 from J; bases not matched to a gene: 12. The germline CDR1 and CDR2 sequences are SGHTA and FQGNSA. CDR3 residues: CASSLRGEASGINEQFF. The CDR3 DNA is TGTGCCAGCAGCTTAAGGGGCGAGGCTAGCGGGATAAATGAGCAGTTCTTC. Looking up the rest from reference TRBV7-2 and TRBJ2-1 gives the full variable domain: GAGVSQSPSNKVTEKGKDVELRCDPISGHTALYWYRQSLGQGLEFLIYFQGNSAPDKSGLPSDRFSAERTGGSVSTLTIQRTQQEDSAVYLCASSLRGEASGINEQFFGPGTRLTVL.